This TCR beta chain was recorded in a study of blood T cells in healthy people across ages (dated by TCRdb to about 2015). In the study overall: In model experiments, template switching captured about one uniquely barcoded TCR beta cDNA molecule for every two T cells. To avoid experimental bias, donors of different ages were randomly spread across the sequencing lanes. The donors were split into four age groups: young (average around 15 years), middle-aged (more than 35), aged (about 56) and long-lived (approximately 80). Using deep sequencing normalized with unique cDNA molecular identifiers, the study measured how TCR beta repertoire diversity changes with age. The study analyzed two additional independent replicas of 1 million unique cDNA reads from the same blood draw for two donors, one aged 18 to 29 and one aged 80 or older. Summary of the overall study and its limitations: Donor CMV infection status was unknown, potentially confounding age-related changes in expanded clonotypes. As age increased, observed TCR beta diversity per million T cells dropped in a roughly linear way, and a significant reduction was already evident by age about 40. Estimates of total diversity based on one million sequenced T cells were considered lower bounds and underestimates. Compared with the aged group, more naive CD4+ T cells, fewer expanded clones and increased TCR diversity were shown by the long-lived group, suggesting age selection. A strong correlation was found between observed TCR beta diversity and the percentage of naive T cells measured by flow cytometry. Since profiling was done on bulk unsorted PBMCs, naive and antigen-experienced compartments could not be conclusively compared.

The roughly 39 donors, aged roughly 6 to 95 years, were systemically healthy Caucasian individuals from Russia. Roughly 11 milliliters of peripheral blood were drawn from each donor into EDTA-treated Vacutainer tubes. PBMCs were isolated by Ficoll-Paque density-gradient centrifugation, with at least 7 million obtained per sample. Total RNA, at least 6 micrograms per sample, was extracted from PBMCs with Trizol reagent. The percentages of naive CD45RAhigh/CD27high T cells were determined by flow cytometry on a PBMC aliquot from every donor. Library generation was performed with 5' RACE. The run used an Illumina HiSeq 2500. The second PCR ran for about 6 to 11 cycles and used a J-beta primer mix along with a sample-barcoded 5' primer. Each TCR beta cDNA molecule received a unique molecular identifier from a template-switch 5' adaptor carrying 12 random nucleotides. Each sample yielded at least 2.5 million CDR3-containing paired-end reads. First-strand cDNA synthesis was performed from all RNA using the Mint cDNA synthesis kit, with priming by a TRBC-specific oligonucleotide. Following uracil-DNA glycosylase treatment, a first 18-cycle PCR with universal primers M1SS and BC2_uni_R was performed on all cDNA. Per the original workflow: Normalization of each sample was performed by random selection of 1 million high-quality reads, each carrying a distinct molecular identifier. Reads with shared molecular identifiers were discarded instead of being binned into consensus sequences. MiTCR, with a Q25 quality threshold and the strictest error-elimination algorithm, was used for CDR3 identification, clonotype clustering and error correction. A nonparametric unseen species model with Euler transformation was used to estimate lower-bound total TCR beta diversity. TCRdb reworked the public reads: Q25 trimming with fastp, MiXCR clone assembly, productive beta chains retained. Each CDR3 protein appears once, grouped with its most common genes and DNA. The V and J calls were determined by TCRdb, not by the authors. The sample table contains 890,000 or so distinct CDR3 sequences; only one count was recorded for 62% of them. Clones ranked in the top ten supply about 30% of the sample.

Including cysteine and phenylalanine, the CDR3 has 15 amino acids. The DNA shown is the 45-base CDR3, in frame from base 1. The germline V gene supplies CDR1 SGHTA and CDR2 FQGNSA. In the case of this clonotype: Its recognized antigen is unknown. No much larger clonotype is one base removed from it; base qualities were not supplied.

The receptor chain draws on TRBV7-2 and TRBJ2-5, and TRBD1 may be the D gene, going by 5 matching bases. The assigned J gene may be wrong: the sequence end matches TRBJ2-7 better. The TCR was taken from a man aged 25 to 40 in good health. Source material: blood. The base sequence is TGTGCCAGCAGCTTAGCAGGGCAGTACCAGGGCGAGCAGTACTTC. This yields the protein CASSLAGQYQGEQYF.